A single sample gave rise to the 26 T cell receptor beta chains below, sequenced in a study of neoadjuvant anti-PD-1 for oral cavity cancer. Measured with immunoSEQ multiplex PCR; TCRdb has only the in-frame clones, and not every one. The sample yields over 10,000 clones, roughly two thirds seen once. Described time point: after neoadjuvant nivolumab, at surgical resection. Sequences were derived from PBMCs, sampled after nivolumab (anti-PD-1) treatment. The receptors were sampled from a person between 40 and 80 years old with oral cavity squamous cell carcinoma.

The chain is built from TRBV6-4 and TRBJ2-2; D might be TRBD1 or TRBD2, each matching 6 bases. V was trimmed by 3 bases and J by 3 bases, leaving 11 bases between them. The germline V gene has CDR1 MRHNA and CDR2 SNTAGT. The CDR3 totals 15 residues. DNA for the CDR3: TGTGCCAGCAGTGAAGGGGGGACCGACACCGGGGAGCTGTTTTTT. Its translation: CASSEGGTDTGELFF.

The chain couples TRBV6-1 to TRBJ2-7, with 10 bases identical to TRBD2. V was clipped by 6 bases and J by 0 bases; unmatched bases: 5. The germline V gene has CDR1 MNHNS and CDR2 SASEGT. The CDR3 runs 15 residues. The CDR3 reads CASRGLAVVSYEQYF. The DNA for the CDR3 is TGTGCCAGCAGAGGACTAGCGGTGGTCTCCTACGAGCAGTACTTC.

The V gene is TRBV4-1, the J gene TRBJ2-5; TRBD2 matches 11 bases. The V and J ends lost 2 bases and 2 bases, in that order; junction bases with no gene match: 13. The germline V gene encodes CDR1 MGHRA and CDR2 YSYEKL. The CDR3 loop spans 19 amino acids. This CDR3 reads CASSQLRPGTSGEQETQYF. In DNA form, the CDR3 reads TGCGCCAGCAGCCAACTCCGTCCCGGGACTAGCGGAGAGCAAGAGACCCAGTACTTC.

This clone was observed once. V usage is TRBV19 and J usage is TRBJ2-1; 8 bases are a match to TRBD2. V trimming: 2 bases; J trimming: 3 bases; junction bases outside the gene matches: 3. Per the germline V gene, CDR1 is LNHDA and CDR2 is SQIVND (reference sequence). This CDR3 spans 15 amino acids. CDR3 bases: TGTGCCAGTAGTATAAGACTAGCGAGCTACAATGAGCAGTTCTTC. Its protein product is CASSIRLASYNEQFF.

The chain's CDR3 is CASSRVSAGAGSPYEQYF. CDR3 nucleotides: TGTGCCAGCTCACGGGTTAGCGCGGGGGCTGGCTCACCCTACGAGCAGTACTTC. The chain links TRBV18 to TRBJ2-7, with a possible D match to TRBD2 (7 bases). The V gene lost 4 bases and the J gene lost 2 bases, with 24 bases spanning the gap. This CDR3 is built from 18 residues. The germline V gene has CDR1 KGHSH and CDR2 LQKENI.

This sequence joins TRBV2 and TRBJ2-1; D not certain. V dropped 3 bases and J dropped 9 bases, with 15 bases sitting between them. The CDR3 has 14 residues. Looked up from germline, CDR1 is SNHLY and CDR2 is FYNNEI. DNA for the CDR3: TGTGCCAGCAGTGAGAGACTCACTCCGGGTGAGCAGTTCTTC. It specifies CASSERLTPGEQFF.

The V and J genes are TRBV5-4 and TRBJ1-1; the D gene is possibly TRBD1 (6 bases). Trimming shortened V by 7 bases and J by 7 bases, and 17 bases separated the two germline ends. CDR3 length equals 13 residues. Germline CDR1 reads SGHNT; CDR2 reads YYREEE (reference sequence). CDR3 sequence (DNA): TGTGCCAGCTCCCAGGGGCCCGGAATTGAAGCTTTCTTT. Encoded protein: CASSQGPGIEAFF.

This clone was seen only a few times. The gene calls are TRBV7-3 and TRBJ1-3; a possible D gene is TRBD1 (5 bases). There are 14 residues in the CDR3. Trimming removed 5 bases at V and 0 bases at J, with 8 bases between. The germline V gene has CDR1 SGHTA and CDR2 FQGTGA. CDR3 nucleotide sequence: TGTGCCAGCAGCCGAGACAGCTCTGGAAACACCATATATTTT. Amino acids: CASSRDSSGNTIYF. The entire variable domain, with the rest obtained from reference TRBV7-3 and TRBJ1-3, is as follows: GAGVSQTPSNKVTEKGKYVELRCDPISGHTALYWYRQSLGQGPEFLIYFQGTGAADDSGLPNDRFFAVRPEGSVSTLKIQRTERGDSAVYLCASSRDSSGNTIYFGEGSWLTVV.

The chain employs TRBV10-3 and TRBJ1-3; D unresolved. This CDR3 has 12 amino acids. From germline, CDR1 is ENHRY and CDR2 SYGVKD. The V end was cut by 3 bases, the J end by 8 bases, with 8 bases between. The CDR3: CAISDGDDTIYF. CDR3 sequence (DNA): TGTGCCATCAGTGATGGGGATGACACCATATATTTT.

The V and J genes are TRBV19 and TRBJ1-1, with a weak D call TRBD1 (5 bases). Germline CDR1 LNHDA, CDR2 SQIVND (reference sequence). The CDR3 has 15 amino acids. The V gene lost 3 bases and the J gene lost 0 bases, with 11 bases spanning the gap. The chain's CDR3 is CASSIGGVMNTEAFF. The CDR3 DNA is TGTGCCAGTAGTATTGGGGGGGTTATGAACACTGAAGCTTTCTTT.

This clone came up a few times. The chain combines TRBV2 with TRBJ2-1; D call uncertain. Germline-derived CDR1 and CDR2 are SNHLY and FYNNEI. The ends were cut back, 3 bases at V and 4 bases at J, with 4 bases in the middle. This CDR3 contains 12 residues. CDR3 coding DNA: TGTGCCAGCAGTGACAGATACAATGAGCAGTTCTTC. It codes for CASSDRYNEQFF.

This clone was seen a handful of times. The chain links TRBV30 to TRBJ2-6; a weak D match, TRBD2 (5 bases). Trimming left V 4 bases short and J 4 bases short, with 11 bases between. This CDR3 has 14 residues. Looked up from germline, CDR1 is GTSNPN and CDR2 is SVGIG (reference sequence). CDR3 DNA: TGTGCCTGGATGGGCCCGGGAGGGGCCAACGTCCTGACTTTC. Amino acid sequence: CAWMGPGGANVLTF.

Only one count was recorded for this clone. DNA of the CDR3: TGTGCCAGCAGCAACGGGGGAACCTCTGGAAACACCATATATTTT. Its protein is CASSNGGTSGNTIYF. The rearrangement links TRBV6-5 to TRBJ1-3; weak D call: TRBD1 (5 bases). V lost 6 bases and J 0 bases, leaving 12 bases between the germline ends. The CDR3 runs 15 residues. Germline lookup yields CDR1 MNHEY and CDR2 SVGAGI.

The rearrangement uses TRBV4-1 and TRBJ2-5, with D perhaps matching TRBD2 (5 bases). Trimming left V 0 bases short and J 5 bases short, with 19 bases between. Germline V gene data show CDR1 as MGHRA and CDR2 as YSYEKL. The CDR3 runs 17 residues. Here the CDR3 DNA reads TGCGCCAGCAGCCAAGATAGAGGGTCGGCTATCGGGGAGACCCAGTACTTC. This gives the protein CASSQDRGSAIGETQYF.

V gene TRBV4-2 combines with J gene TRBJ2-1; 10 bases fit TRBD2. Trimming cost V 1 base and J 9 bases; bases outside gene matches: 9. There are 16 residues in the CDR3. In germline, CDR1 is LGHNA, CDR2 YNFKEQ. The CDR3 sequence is CASSQGSLAGAGEQFF. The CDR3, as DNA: TGTGCCAGCAGCCAAGGGAGCCTAGCGGGAGCGGGTGAGCAGTTCTTC.

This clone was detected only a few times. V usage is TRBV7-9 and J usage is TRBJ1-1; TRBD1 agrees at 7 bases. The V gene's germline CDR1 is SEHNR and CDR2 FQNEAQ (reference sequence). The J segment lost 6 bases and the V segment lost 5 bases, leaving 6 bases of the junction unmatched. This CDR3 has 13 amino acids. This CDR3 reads CASSLGTEAEAFF. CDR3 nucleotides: TGTGCCAGCAGCCTTGGGACAGAAGCTGAAGCTTTCTTT. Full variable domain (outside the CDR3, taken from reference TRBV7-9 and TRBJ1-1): DTGVSQNPRHKITKRGQNVTFRCDPISEHNRLYWYRQTLGQGPEFLTYFQNEAQLEKSRLLSDRFSAERPKGSFSTLEIQRTEQGDSAMYLCASSLGTEAEAFFGQGTRLTVV.

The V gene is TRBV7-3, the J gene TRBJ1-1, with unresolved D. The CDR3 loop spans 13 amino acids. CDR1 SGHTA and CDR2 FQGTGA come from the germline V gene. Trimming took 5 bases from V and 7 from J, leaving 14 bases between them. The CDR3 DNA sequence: TGTGCCAGCAGCCTGGAGGGTTTAGGTGAAGCTTTCTTT. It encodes CASSLEGLGEAFF. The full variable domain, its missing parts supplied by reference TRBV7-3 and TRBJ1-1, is GAGVSQTPSNKVTEKGKYVELRCDPISGHTALYWYRQSLGQGPEFLIYFQGTGAADDSGLPNDRFFAVRPEGSVSTLKIQRTERGDSAVYLCASSLEGLGEAFFGQGTRLTVV.

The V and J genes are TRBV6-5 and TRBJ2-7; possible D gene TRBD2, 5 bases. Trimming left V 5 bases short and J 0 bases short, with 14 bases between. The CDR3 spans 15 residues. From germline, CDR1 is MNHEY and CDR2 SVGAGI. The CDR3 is CASSASGGLSYEQYF. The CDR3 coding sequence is TGTGCCAGCAGTGCCTCCGGCGGACTCTCCTACGAGCAGTACTTC.

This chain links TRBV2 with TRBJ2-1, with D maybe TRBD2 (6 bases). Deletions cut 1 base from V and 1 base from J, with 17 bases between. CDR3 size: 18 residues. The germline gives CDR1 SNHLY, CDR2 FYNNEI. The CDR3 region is CASSEEGSLSGSYNEQFF. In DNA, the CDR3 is TGTGCCAGCAGTGAAGAAGGGAGTCTCAGCGGGTCCTACAATGAGCAGTTCTTC.

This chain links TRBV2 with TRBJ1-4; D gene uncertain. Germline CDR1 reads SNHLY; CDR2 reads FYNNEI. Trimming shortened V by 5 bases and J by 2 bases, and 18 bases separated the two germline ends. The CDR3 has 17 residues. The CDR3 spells CASSSRRVPGTNEKLFF. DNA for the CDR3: TGTGCCAGCAGTTCCCGACGGGTCCCTGGGACTAATGAAAAACTGTTTTTT.

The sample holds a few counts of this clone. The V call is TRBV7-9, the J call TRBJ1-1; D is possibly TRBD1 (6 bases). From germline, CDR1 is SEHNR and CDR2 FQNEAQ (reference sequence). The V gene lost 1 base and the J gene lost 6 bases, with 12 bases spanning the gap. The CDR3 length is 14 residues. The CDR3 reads CASSLGRGTPEAFF. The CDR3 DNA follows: TGTGCCAGCAGCTTAGGTAGGGGGACTCCTGAAGCTTTCTTT.

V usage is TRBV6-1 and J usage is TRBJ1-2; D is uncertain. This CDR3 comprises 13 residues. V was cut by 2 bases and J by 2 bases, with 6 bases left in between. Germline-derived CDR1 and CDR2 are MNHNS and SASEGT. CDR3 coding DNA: TGTGCCAGCAGTGAAACAATAAACTATGGCTACACCTTC. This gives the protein CASSETINYGYTF.

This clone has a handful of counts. CDR3 coding DNA: TGTGCCAGCAGTGTGGGGGGACCAGCTAATGAAAAACTGTTTTTT. Amino acids: CASSVGGPANEKLFF. The chain has TRBV2 and TRBJ1-4, with a weak D call TRBD1 (5 bases). V lost 4 bases to trimming and J lost 3 bases, with 12 bases between them. This CDR3 contains 15 residues. Germline values: CDR1 SNHLY, CDR2 FYNNEI.

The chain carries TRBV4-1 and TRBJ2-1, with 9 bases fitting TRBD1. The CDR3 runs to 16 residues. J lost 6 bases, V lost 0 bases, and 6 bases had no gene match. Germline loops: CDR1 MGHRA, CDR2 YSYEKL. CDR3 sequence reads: CASSQEVTGGFNEQFF. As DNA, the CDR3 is TGCGCCAGCAGCCAAGAAGTGACAGGGGGTTTCAATGAGCAGTTCTTC.

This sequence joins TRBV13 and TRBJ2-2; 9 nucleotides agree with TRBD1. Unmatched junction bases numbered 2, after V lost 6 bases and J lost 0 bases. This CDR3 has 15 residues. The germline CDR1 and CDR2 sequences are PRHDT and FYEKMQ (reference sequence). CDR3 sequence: CASRYRGPNTGELFF. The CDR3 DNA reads TGTGCCAGCAGATACAGGGGGCCGAACACCGGGGAGCTGTTTTTT.

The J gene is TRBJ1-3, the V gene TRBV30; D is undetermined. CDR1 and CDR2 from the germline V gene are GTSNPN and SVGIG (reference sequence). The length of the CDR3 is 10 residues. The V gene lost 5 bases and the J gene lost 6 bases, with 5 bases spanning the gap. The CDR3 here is CAWAINTIYF. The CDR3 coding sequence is TGTGCCTGGGCCATAAACACCATATATTTT.